The 23 T cell receptor beta chains in this list originate from one sample, sequenced in a study of vaccination and CD4 T cells after COVID-19 (dated by TCRdb to 2021 to 2024). To prepare the library, PCR was applied. TCRdb lists the instrument as Illumina iSeq 100. Using fastp trimming at Q25 and MiXCR clonotype assembly, TCRdb reanalyzed the public sequencing data and kept in-frame beta chains. For every CDR3 protein sequence, its rows merge into one entry that carries the most common genes and DNA. A total of just over 20,000 distinct CDR3 sequences appear in this sample, under 60% of them only once. Of the sample, 1.1% falls within the top ten clones. The sample was CD4+ T cells from blood, taken before SARS-CoV-2 vaccination. The receptor source for this set is a human donor who had recovered from COVID-19.

This sequence joins TRBV20-1 and TRBJ2-3; D gene uncertain. Germline CDR1 is DFQATT and CDR2 is SNEGSKA (reference sequence). The germline V and J ends were trimmed by 3 bases and 4 bases, with 11 bases remaining between them. This CDR3 has 13 residues. The CDR3: CSARPYSADTQYF. DNA of the CDR3: TGCAGTGCTAGGCCCTACTCAGCAGATACGCAGTATTTT.

The gene calls are TRBV7-3 and TRBJ2-1, with 9 bases fitting TRBD2. The J segment lost 8 bases and the V segment lost 3 bases, leaving 8 bases of the junction unmatched. The CDR3 contains 15 residues. Looked up from germline, CDR1 is SGHTA and CDR2 is FQGTGA. CDR3 loop: CASSLAAGGFYEQFF. The CDR3 coding sequence is TGTGCCAGCAGCTTGGCTGCGGGAGGGTTCTATGAGCAGTTCTTC.

V gene TRBV20-1 combines with J gene TRBJ2-1, with 12 bases fitting TRBD2. The germline V gene encodes CDR1 DFQATT and CDR2 SNEGSKA (reference sequence). The CDR3 has 18 residues. V was pared by 6 bases and J by 1 base, with 13 bases of the junction left unmatched. The CDR3 nucleotides read TGCAGTGCCCGGGGGTGGACTAGCGGGACAGGGTCCTACAATGAGCAGTTCTTC. It translates to CSARGWTSGTGSYNEQFF.

The chain has TRBV6-1 and TRBJ2-2, with a possible D match to TRBD1 (6 bases). Germline V gene lookup returns CDR1 MNHNS and CDR2 SASEGT. The V gene lost 4 bases and the J gene lost 0 bases, with 6 bases spanning the gap. The CDR3 contains 14 residues. The CDR3 DNA follows: TGTGCCAGCAGTGGGACAGCGAACACCGGGGAGCTGTTTTTT. Its translation is CASSGTANTGELFF.

This clonotype was recorded a few times. The chain couples TRBV20-1 to TRBJ2-5, with 12 bases fitting TRBD2. The V gene's germline CDR1 is DFQATT and CDR2 SNEGSKA (reference sequence). V trimming: 3 bases; J trimming: 0 bases; junction bases outside the gene matches: 5. The CDR3 length is 16 residues. CDR3 amino acids: CSARASGRAYQETQYF. The CDR3 region has the DNA TGCAGTGCTAGGGCTAGCGGGAGGGCGTACCAAGAGACCCAGTACTTC.

CDR3 in DNA: TGTGCCAGCAGTGACATGGCGGAGCAGTTCTTC. Its protein is CASSDMAEQFF. The rearrangement uses TRBV2 and TRBJ2-1; D ambiguous. CDR1 and CDR2 from the germline V gene are SNHLY and FYNNEI. There are 11 residues in the CDR3. Between the trimmed V and J ends, which lost 3 bases and 10 bases, there was a span of 7 bases.

This clonotype was found a few times. The chain couples TRBV6-2 or TRBV6-3 to TRBJ1-5; tentative D call: TRBD1 (5 bases). CDR1 and CDR2 from the germline V gene are MNHEY and SVGEGT. The CDR3 is made up of 15 amino acids. V shed 6 bases and J shed 0 bases, with 12 bases lying between them. Here the CDR3 reads CASSRRQNSNQPQHF. CDR3 coding DNA: TGTGCCAGCAGCCGCAGACAGAATAGCAATCAGCCCCAGCATTTT.

The CDR3 loop reads CSARGFRGRETQYF. CDR3 in DNA: TGCAGTGCTAGAGGGTTCAGGGGCAGGGAGACCCAGTACTTC. The genes are TRBV20-1 and TRBJ2-5; D possibly corresponds to TRBD1 (6 bases). Germline CDR1 reads DFQATT; CDR2 reads SNEGSKA (reference sequence). Trimming took off 1 base at V and 5 bases at J, with 14 bases between the two ends. The CDR3 consists of 14 residues.

V and J are TRBV6-5 and TRBJ2-7, with TRBD2 identical over 7 bases. This CDR3 has 14 residues. The germline V gene has CDR1 MNHEY and CDR2 SVGAGI. Trimming removed 4 bases from V and 4 bases from J; junction bases left unmatched: 7. In DNA form, the CDR3 reads TGTGCCAGCAGTTCAGGCGGGAGTTTTTACGAGCAGTACTTC. This encodes CASSSGGSFYEQYF.

The rearrangement joins TRBV18 to TRBJ2-4; D perhaps matches TRBD2 (5 bases). The CDR3 totals 14 residues. Trimming took 8 bases from V and 3 from J, leaving 14 bases between them. Germline-derived CDR1 and CDR2 are KGHSH and LQKENI. The CDR3 DNA is TGTGCCAGCGCGCCGACCGCGGGCAAAAACATTCAGTACTTC. Translation: CASAPTAGKNIQYF.

The chain carries TRBV7-9 and TRBJ2-7; 11 bases line up with TRBD1. The V segment lost 4 bases and the J segment 7 bases; nucleotides outside the gene matches: 9. There are 15 residues in the CDR3. Germline V gene lookup returns CDR1 SEHNR and CDR2 FQNEAQ (reference sequence). Here the CDR3 DNA reads TGTGCCAGCAGCTCCTCCGGGACAGGGGGTAGGGAGCAGTACTTC. Its protein is CASSSSGTGGREQYF.

The CDR3 region has the DNA TGTGCCAGCAGGGGGACTAGCGGGAGGAGGAATGAGCAGTTCTTC. Amino acids: CASRGTSGRRNEQFF. The V call is TRBV6-2 or TRBV6-3, the J call TRBJ2-1; 15 bases agree with TRBD2. V dropped 6 bases and J dropped 7; count of bases not matched to a gene: 4. The CDR3 is 15 residues long. The germline gives CDR1 MNHEY, CDR2 SVGEGT.

The CDR3 loop is CASSLVRDRGVEAFF. CDR3 nucleotide sequence: TGTGCCAGCAGCTTAGTAAGGGACAGGGGGGTGGAAGCTTTCTTT. This sequence joins TRBV7-8 and TRBJ1-1; 11 nucleotides line up with TRBD1. Losses at the gene ends were 1 base for V and 8 bases for J; bases not matched to a gene: 6. This CDR3 has 15 residues. The germline CDR1 and CDR2 sequences are SGHVS and FQNEAQ.

This clonotype was detected a few times. This chain uses TRBV14 with TRBJ2-5; unclear D gene. Germline CDR1 reads SGHDN; CDR2 reads FVKESK. The germline V and J ends were trimmed by 1 base and 0 bases, with 6 bases remaining between them. CDR3 length: 14 amino acids. The CDR3 nucleotides are TGTGCCAGCAGCCAAGCAACGTACCAAGAGACCCAGTACTTC. Protein: CASSQATYQETQYF.

This clonotype appeared once. The V call is TRBV2, the J call TRBJ1-6; D might be TRBD1 (6 bases). V shed 5 bases and J shed 8 bases, with 19 bases lying between them. Germline V gene lookup returns CDR1 SNHLY and CDR2 FYNNEI. The CDR3 is 16 residues long. The CDR3 coding sequence is TGTGCCAGCAGTAAAACAGGGCTGGGGAGTCATTCACCCCTCCACTTT. Amino acid sequence: CASSKTGLGSHSPLHF.

This chain uses TRBV24-1 with TRBJ2-1, with TRBD2 matching 8 bases. CDR1 is KGHDR and CDR2 is SFDVKD in the germline V gene. This CDR3 comprises 17 residues. V gave up 1 base and J gave up 9 bases; unmatched junction bases: 13. The CDR3 sequence: CATSDFGTGGPNSEQFF. CDR3 nucleotide sequence: TGTGCCACCAGTGATTTCGGAACGGGAGGGCCAAACAGTGAGCAGTTCTTC.

This rearrangement joins TRBV2 to TRBJ2-3; TRBD2 matches at 7 bases. The germline gives CDR1 SNHLY, CDR2 FYNNEI. V shed 6 bases, J shed 2 bases, and the junction held 8 bases outside the gene matches. There are 15 residues in the CDR3. CDR3 sequence: CASRSSSGVTDTQYF. The CDR3 DNA is TGTGCCAGCAGAAGCTCCAGCGGGGTCACAGATACGCAGTATTTT.

The J gene is TRBJ2-7, the V gene TRBV6-2 or TRBV6-3; no clear D gene. The CDR3 is 11 residues long. Trimming cost V 1 base and J 3 bases, with 1 base left between them. Germline CDR1 and CDR2: MNHEY and SVGEGT. Here the CDR3 DNA reads TGTGCCAGCAGTTACTACTACGAGCAGTACTTC. Residues: CASSYYYEQYF.

The V gene is TRBV6-5, the J gene TRBJ1-1; 9 nucleotides line up with TRBD1. The trim removed 2 bases at V and 2 bases at J, leaving 6 bases unmatched. Germline V gene data show CDR1 as MNHEY and CDR2 as SVGAGI. The CDR3 totals 16 residues. CDR3 loop: CASSYPRTGDNTEAFF. The CDR3 DNA is TGTGCCAGCAGTTACCCTAGGACAGGGGATAACACTGAAGCTTTCTTT.

The chain recombines TRBV30 with TRBJ1-5; 7 bases are a match to TRBD1. CDR3 size: 12 residues. The trim removed 5 bases at V and 7 bases at J, leaving 5 bases unmatched. CDR1 is GTSNPN, CDR2 SVGIG, per germline (reference sequence). The DNA of the CDR3 is TGTGCCTGGGGACAGGCAGGCCAGCCCCAGCATTTT. It is translated as CAWGQAGQPQHF.

The rearrangement links TRBV7-2 to TRBJ2-5, with D perhaps being TRBD1 or TRBD2 (5 bases each). Trimming pared 5 bases from V and 6 bases from J, leaving 13 bases between. There are 13 residues in the CDR3. From germline, CDR1 is SGHTA and CDR2 FQGNSA. The CDR3, as DNA: TGTGCCAGCAGCCCGGGACCAACGAAGACCCAGTACTTC. This sequence encodes CASSPGPTKTQYF.

The chain joins TRBV20-1 to TRBJ2-5, with a tentative D call TRBD1 (6 bases). Trimming took off 4 bases at V and 5 bases at J, with 11 bases between the two ends. The CDR3 is 12 amino acids. Germline lookup yields CDR1 DFQATT and CDR2 SNEGSKA (reference sequence). CDR3 amino acids: CSAIGTYETQYF. CDR3 DNA: TGCAGTGCTATTGGGACATACGAGACCCAGTACTTC.

The chain carries TRBV28 and TRBJ1-2; possibly TRBD1 for D (5 bases). There are 14 residues in the CDR3. V dropped 7 bases and J dropped 4 bases, with 16 bases sitting between them. Germline values: CDR1 MDHEN, CDR2 SYDVKM. CDR3: CASTLSGTPYGYTF. CDR3 nucleotide sequence: TGTGCCAGCACCCTATCCGGGACGCCCTATGGCTACACCTTC.